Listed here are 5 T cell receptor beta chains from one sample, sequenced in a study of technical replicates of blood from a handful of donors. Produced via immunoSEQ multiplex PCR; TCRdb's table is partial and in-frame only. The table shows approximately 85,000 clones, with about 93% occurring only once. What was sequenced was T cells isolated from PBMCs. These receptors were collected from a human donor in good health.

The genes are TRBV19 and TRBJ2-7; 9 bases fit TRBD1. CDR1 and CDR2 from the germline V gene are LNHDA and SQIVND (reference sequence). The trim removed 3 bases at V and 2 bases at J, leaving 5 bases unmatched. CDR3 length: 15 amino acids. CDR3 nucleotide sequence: TGTGCCAGTAGTATTGGACAGGGGATTCCCTACGAGCAGTACTTC. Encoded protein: CASSIGQGIPYEQYF. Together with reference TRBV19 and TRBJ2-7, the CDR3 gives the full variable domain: DGGITQSPKYLFRKEGQNVTLSCEQNLNHDAMYWYRQDPGQGLRLIYYSQIVNDFQKGDIAEGYSVSREKKESFPLTVTSAQKNPTAFYLCASSIGQGIPYEQYFGPGTRLTVT.

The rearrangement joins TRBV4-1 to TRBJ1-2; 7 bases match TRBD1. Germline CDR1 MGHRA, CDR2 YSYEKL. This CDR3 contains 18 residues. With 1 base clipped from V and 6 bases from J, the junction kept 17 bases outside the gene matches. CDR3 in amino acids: CASSQGSIAPTGVHGYTF. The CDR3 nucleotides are TGCGCCAGCAGCCAAGGAAGTATTGCCCCAACAGGGGTTCATGGCTACACCTTC.

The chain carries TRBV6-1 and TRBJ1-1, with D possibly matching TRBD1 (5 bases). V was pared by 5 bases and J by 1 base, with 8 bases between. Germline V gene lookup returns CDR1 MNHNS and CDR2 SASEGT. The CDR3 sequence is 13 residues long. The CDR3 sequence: CASSKTENTEAFF. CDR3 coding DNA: TGTGCCAGCAGTAAGACAGAGAACACTGAAGCTTTCTTT.

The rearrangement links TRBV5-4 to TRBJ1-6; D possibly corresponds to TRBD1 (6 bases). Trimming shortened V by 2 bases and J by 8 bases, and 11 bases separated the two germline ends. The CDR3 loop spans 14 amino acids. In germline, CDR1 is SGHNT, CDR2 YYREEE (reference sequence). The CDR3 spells CASSFQGLYSPLHF. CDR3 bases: TGTGCCAGCAGCTTTCAGGGGCTGTATTCACCCCTCCACTTT.

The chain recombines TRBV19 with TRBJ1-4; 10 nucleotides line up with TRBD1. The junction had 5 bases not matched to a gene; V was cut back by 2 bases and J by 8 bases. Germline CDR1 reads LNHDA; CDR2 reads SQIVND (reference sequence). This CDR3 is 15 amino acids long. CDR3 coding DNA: TGTGCCAGTAGTATAACCGGGACAGGGGAGGAAAAACTGTTTTTT. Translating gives CASSITGTGEEKLFF.